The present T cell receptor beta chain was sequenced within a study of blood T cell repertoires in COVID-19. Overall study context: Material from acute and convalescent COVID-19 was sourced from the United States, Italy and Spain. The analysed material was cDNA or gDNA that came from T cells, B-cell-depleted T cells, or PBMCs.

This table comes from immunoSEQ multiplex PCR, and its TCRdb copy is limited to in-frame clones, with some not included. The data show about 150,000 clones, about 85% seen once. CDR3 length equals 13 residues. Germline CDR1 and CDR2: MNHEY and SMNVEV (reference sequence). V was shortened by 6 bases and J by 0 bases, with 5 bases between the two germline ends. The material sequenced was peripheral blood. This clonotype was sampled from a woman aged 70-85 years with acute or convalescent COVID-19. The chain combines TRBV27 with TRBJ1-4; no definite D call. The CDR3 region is CASRAATNEKLFF. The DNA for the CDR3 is TGTGCCAGCAGAGCTGCAACTAATGAAAAACTGTTTTTT.